Presented here are 21 T cell receptor beta chains from one specimen sequenced in a study of cytomegalovirus exposure and HLA in healthy donors. The PCR ran on 60 Vbeta and 13 Jbeta primers. Profiled with immunoSEQ multiplex PCR; TCRdb holds only in-frame clones, not every one. Of about 170,000 clones listed, 70% to 85% were seen once; the top ten hold 2% to 3%. Source material: PBMCs. The source of these receptors is a human donor in good health.

Concerning this clone: At one end the junction does not follow the germline gene, possibly because of a read error. The rearrangement joins TRBV7-9 to TRBJ2-7; 10 nucleotides agree with TRBD2. This CDR3 is built from 14 residues. Germline V gene lookup returns CDR1 SEHNR and CDR2 FQNEAQ (reference sequence). The CDR3 sequence is CSSGGGTPPGEQYF. The CDR3 DNA follows: TGTTCCAGCGGGGGGGGGACTCCCCCCGGCGAGCAGTACTTC. The complete variable domain, with remaining parts taken from reference TRBV7-9 and TRBJ2-7, reads DTGVSQNPRHKITKRGQNVTFRCDPISEHNRLYWYRQTLGQGPEFLTYFQNEAQLEKSRLLSDRFSAERPKGSFSTLEIQRTEQGDSAMYLCSSGGGTPPGEQYFGPGTRLTVT.

In this sample, this clone turned up a few times. This sequence joins TRBV18 and TRBJ2-3, with TRBD2 as a possible D gene (6 bases). The CDR3 spans 16 residues. Germline V gene lookup returns CDR1 KGHSH and CDR2 LQKENI. V dropped 3 bases and J dropped 2 bases, with 15 bases sitting between them. The CDR3 protein is CASSPPAGQDTDTQYF. The CDR3 region has the DNA TGTGCCAGCTCACCCCCCGCGGGGCAAGACACAGATACGCAGTATTTT.

This chain connects TRBV9 to TRBJ1-1; possible D gene TRBD1, 6 bases. The CDR3 sequence is 16 residues long. Trimming stripped 2 bases from V and 1 base from J, with 15 bases between. From germline, CDR1 is SGDLS and CDR2 YYNGEE. The CDR3 nucleotides are TGTGCCAGCAGCGTGGGGGGGGCAGTCGGGAACACTGAAGCTTTCTTT. Translated: CASSVGGAVGNTEAFF.

The chain carries TRBV5-4 and TRBJ2-5; no reliable D call. CDR3 size: 14 residues. V was shortened by 4 bases and J by 4 bases, with 14 bases between the two germline ends. Per germline, CDR1 SGHNT and CDR2 YYREEE (reference sequence). The CDR3 DNA follows: TGTGCCAGCAGCAACGCCTGGCGCGGAGAGACCCAGTACTTC. Residues: CASSNAWRGETQYF. Based on the CDR3 plus reference TRBV5-4 and TRBJ2-5, the full variable domain is ETGVTQSPTHLIKTRGQQVTLRCSSQSGHNTVSWYQQALGQGPQFIFQYYREEENGRGNFPPRFSGLQFPNYSSELNVNALELDDSALYLCASSNAWRGETQYFGPGTRLLVL.

The genes are TRBV5-1 and TRBJ1-4, with D possibly matching TRBD1 (5 bases). This CDR3 contains 17 residues. Germline assignment: CDR1 SGHRS and CDR2 YFSETQ. The V and J ends lost 4 bases and 0 bases respectively, with 16 bases between them. CDR3: CASSTSKQETTNEKLFF. CDR3 coding DNA: TGCGCCAGCAGCACGAGCAAACAGGAAACAACTAATGAAAAACTGTTTTTT. The variable domain in full, completed from reference TRBV5-1 and TRBJ1-4, reads KAGVTQTPRYLIKTRGQQVTLSCSPISGHRSVSWYQQTPGQGLQFLFEYFSETQRNKGNFPGRFSGRQFSNSRSEMNVSTLELGDSALYLCASSTSKQETTNEKLFFGSGTQLSVL.

The V and J genes are TRBV6-4 and TRBJ1-2; tentative D call: TRBD1 (5 bases). Germline assignment: CDR1 MRHNA and CDR2 SNTAGT. The CDR3 is made up of 13 amino acids. The V gene lost 9 bases and the J gene lost 4 bases, with 15 bases spanning the gap. The CDR3 DNA reads TGTGCCAGTAATGGGGGGGTCGGCTATGGCTACACCTTC. It translates to CASNGGVGYGYTF.

The chain recombines TRBV5-5 with TRBJ2-5; TRBD2 aligns across 8 bases. CDR1 and CDR2 from the germline V gene are SGHKS and YYEKEE (reference sequence). The length of the CDR3 is 16 residues. With 0 bases clipped from V and 4 bases from J, the junction kept 8 bases outside the gene matches. CDR3 sequence (DNA): TGTGCCAGCAGCTTGGGAGCCAGCGGGGGCGCAGAGACCCAGTACTTC. Its protein product is CASSLGASGGAETQYF.

The chain has TRBV5-1 and TRBJ2-3; 9 bases are a match to TRBD1. This CDR3 is 15 amino acids long. Trimming removed 5 bases from V and 0 bases from J; junction bases left unmatched: 4. Germline values: CDR1 SGHRS, CDR2 YFSETQ. In DNA form, the CDR3 reads TGCGCCAGCAGACCGGGACAGGGTAGCACAGATACGCAGTATTTT. This gives the protein CASRPGQGSTDTQYF.

The rearrangement uses TRBV6-7 and TRBJ2-1; 8 nucleotides agree with TRBD2. TRBV6-7 is assigned to the ORF class and has an uncertain function. J was trimmed by 0 bases and V by 6 bases; bases with no gene match: 7. The CDR3 covers 16 residues. The CDR3: CASSRGGYSSYNEQFF. CDR3 sequence (DNA): TGTGCCAGCAGCCGGGGGGGTTATAGCTCCTACAATGAGCAGTTCTTC.

The J gene is TRBJ1-2, the V gene TRBV7-9, with TRBD1 matching over 8 bases. The CDR3 length is 15 residues. The V and J ends lost 3 bases and 4 bases, in that order; junction bases with no gene match: 7. Germline values: CDR1 SEHNR, CDR2 FQNEAQ (reference sequence). The CDR3 region is CASSLQGAQGYGYTF. The CDR3 coding sequence is TGTGCCAGCAGCTTGCAGGGGGCCCAAGGCTATGGCTACACCTTC.

The rearrangement links TRBV5-6 to TRBJ2-5, with D unclear. This CDR3 contains 12 residues. Trimming stripped 2 bases from V and 1 base from J, with 3 bases between. The germline gives CDR1 SGHDT, CDR2 YYEEEE. CDR3 loop: CASSFGQETQYF. The CDR3 nucleotides read TGTGCCAGCAGCTTCGGCCAAGAGACCCAGTACTTC.

The rearrangement uses TRBV27 and TRBJ2-7; 7 bases line up with TRBD2. This CDR3 is built from 15 residues. J was trimmed by 6 bases and V by 6 bases; bases with no gene match: 14. From germline, CDR1 is MNHEY and CDR2 SMNVEV (reference sequence). In DNA, the CDR3 is TGTGCCAGCAGAAACCTGGCGGGCGGGGGACTCGAGCAGTACTTC. Its protein is CASRNLAGGGLEQYF.

This chain uses TRBV6-6 with TRBJ2-3; a weak D match, TRBD1 (6 bases). V shed 0 bases and J shed 1 base, with 11 bases lying between them. The germline CDR1 and CDR2 sequences are MNHNY and SVGAGI (reference sequence). The CDR3 length is 16 residues. The CDR3: CASSYSFGGGTDTQYF. The CDR3 nucleotides are TGTGCCAGCAGTTACTCTTTTGGGGGCGGCACAGATACGCAGTATTTT.

The chain recombines TRBV6-4 with TRBJ1-2, with 9 positions matching TRBD1. The CDR3 is 15 residues long. V lost 6 bases to trimming and J lost 13 bases; unmatched junction nucleotides: 18. Germline assignment: CDR1 MRHNA and CDR2 SNTAGT. In DNA, the CDR3 is TGTGCCAGCAGCGAGCGGGCCGGGACAGGGATATTGCTCACCTTC. This encodes CASSERAGTGILLTF.

This sequence joins TRBV6-1 and TRBJ1-5; TRBD1 might be the D (5 bases). The CDR3 is 15 residues long. The ends were cut back, 2 bases at V and 2 bases at J, with 10 bases in the middle. The V gene's germline CDR1 is MNHNS and CDR2 SASEGT. The CDR3 here is CASSEIRAGNQPQHF. In nucleotides, the CDR3 is TGTGCCAGCAGTGAAATCAGGGCGGGCAATCAGCCCCAGCATTTT.

As DNA, the CDR3 is TGTGCCAGCAGCTTACCTTCCTGGGCGGGTACTGAAGCTTTCTTT. Encoded protein: CASSLPSWAGTEAFF. The chain combines TRBV11-2 with TRBJ1-1; no definite D call. The germline gives CDR1 SGHAT, CDR2 FQNNGV. Trimming removed 2 bases at V and 5 bases at J, with 15 bases between. The length of the CDR3 is 15 residues. Filled out from reference TRBV11-2 and TRBJ1-1, the complete variable domain reads EAGVAQSPRYKIIEKRQSVAFWCNPISGHATLYWYQQILGQGPKLLIQFQNNGVVDDSQLPKDRFSAERLKGVDSTLKIQPAKLEDSAVYLCASSLPSWAGTEAFFGQGTRLTVV.

The chain uses TRBV11-2 and TRBJ1-2; no firm D call. The CDR3 loop spans 14 amino acids. Germline loops: CDR1 SGHAT, CDR2 FQNNGV. With 4 bases removed from V and 7 bases from J, the gap between germline ends came to 16 bases. CDR3 in amino acids: CASSSETEGSGYTF. The CDR3, as DNA: TGTGCCAGCAGCTCCGAGACGGAGGGTAGTGGCTACACCTTC.

The chain has TRBV7-3 and TRBJ2-2, with 8 positions matching TRBD2. The germline gives CDR1 SGHTA, CDR2 FQGTGA. The V and J ends lost 3 bases and 4 bases, in that order; junction bases with no gene match: 4. The CDR3 extends over 15 amino acids. CDR3 nucleotides: TGTGCCAGCAGCTTCACCAGCGGGGGCACCGGGGAGCTGTTTTTT. Translation: CASSFTSGGTGELFF.

This clone was recorded a few times. The chain has TRBV7-9 and TRBJ1-2; 8 bases are a match to TRBD1. With V trimmed by 5 bases and J by 10 bases, 12 bases remained unmatched. The CDR3 spans 14 residues. Germline V CDR1 and CDR2: SEHNR, FQNEAQ (reference sequence). The CDR3 here is CASSGRTGSLDYTF. The CDR3 DNA follows: TGTGCCAGCAGCGGAAGGACAGGGTCCCTTGACTACACCTTC. The full variable domain, its missing parts supplied by reference TRBV7-9 and TRBJ1-2, is DTGVSQNPRHKITKRGQNVTFRCDPISEHNRLYWYRQTLGQGPEFLTYFQNEAQLEKSRLLSDRFSAERPKGSFSTLEIQRTEQGDSAMYLCASSGRTGSLDYTFGSGTRLTVV.

V and J are TRBV19 and TRBJ2-7; 7 bases agree with TRBD1. The CDR3 spans 16 residues. Germline CDR1 is LNHDA and CDR2 is SQIVND (reference sequence). J lost 2 bases, V lost 6 bases, and 13 bases had no gene match. The CDR3 DNA reads as TGTGCCAGTAGCCCCCCCGGACAGGTAAAGACCTACGAGCAGTACTTC. Protein sequence: CASSPPGQVKTYEQYF.

This clone occurred a few times. The V gene is TRBV7-9, the J gene TRBJ1-1, with no clear D. The germline V and J ends were trimmed by 4 bases and 2 bases, with 11 bases remaining between them. CDR3 length: 14 amino acids. CDR1 is SEHNR and CDR2 is FQNEAQ in the germline V gene (reference sequence). The CDR3 sequence is CASSWAPDNTEAFF. The CDR3 DNA follows: TGTGCCAGCAGCTGGGCCCCCGACAACACTGAAGCTTTCTTT. Complete variable domain (other parts from reference TRBV7-9 and TRBJ1-1): DTGVSQNPRHKITKRGQNVTFRCDPISEHNRLYWYRQTLGQGPEFLTYFQNEAQLEKSRLLSDRFSAERPKGSFSTLEIQRTEQGDSAMYLCASSWAPDNTEAFFGQGTRLTVV.